These 16 T cell receptor beta chains came from one sample sequenced in a study of T cells expressing NK-cell markers (dated by TCRdb to the early 2020s). Libraries came from 5' RACE. Sequenced using an Illumina HiSeq 2000. TCRdb reprocessed the reads, and each CDR3 protein sequence is entered once, without DNA. The table for this sample records 350,000 to 400,000 distinct CDR3 sequences. The biggest ten clones account for around a tenth of the sample. Input material: blood T cells: a sorted CD56 or NKG2C T cell subset, CD4+ or CD8+ T cells, or bulk PBMC T cells (not recorded which). The origin of the receptors is a woman aged 45 to 65 in good health. Donor details come from another sample of the same person, matched by shared clones.

The chain recombines TRBV5-5 with TRBJ2-7; TCRdb indicates TRBD2, and absent DNA this call remains unverified. The CDR3 has 16 residues. The germline V gene encodes CDR1 SGHKS and CDR2 YYEKEE (reference sequence). The CDR3 loop is CASSSRGGAVTYEQYF. Looking up the rest from reference TRBV5-5 and TRBJ2-7 gives the full variable domain: DAGVTQSPTHLIKTRGQQVTLRCSPISGHKSVSWYQQVLGQGPQFIFQYYEKEERGRGNFPDRFSARQFPNYSSELNVNALLLGDSALYLCASSSRGGAVTYEQYFGPGTRLTVT.

The J gene is TRBJ2-1, the V gene TRBV7-9; checking the TCRdb D call of TRBD2 is not possible without DNA. Germline V gene lookup returns CDR1 SEHNR and CDR2 FQNEAQ (reference sequence). This CDR3 is built from 14 residues. This chain's CDR3 is CASSLTSVDPEQFF.

The rearrangement joins TRBV9 to TRBJ1-5; the TCRdb D gene call, TRBD1, has no DNA to confirm it. Germline V lookup: CDR1 SGDLS, CDR2 YYNGEE. The CDR3 is 16 residues long. CDR3 residues: CASSGAGDSTNQPQHF.

This chain uses TRBV19 with TRBJ2-3; there is no DNA to check the TCRdb D call of TRBD1. Looked up from germline, CDR1 is LNHDA and CDR2 is SQIVND (reference sequence). The CDR3 extends over 14 amino acids. CDR3 region: CASNYRVGTDTQYF.

V is TRBV7-6 and J is TRBJ1-1; the TCRdb call, TRBD1, lacks DNA for checking. CDR3 length equals 17 residues. Germline CDR1 and CDR2: SGHVS and FNYEAQ. The CDR3 region is CASSLDVGGGTGTEAFF.

The rearrangement uses TRBV6-2 or TRBV6-3 and TRBJ2-7; TCRdb calls TRBD2, which cannot be checked without DNA. The CDR3 totals 14 residues. CDR1 is MNHEY, CDR2 SVGEGT, per germline. CDR3 protein: CASRTSGYSYEQYF.

The chain recombines TRBV24-1 with TRBJ2-1. From germline, CDR1 is KGHDR and CDR2 SFDVKD. CDR3 length equals 16 residues. The CDR3 reads CATSDLRAGIFNEQFF.

The chain is built from TRBV10-3 and TRBJ2-7; TCRdb lists TRBD1, though no DNA is available to test this call. Germline V gene lookup returns CDR1 ENHRY and CDR2 SYGVKD. CDR3 length: 14 amino acids. The CDR3 spells CAIRRGGDTYEQYF.

This rearrangement joins TRBV12-3 or TRBV12-4 to TRBJ2-2; TCRdb names TRBD2, which stays unverified in the absence of DNA. The CDR3 is made up of 13 amino acids. CDR3 residues: CASRTPGSGELFF.

V is TRBV3-1 and J is TRBJ1-2. The CDR3 covers 14 residues. Germline V gene sequence: CDR1 LGHDT, CDR2 YNNKEL (reference sequence). CDR3: CASSQNNMQYGYTF.

The J gene is TRBJ2-2, the V gene TRBV12-3 or TRBV12-4; checking the TCRdb D call of TRBD1 is not possible without DNA. The CDR3 covers 16 residues. The CDR3: CASSSDRDRGGGELFF.

The chain has TRBV20-1 and TRBJ1-4; lacking DNA, the TRBD1 call made by TCRdb goes unchecked. The CDR3 covers 12 residues. Germline V gene lookup returns CDR1 DFQATT and CDR2 SNEGSKA (reference sequence). This CDR3 reads CSASGVGEKLFF.

The V call is TRBV29-1, the J call TRBJ2-1. CDR1 and CDR2 (germline): SQVTM, ANQGSEA. The CDR3 is 12 residues long. CDR3 loop: CSVDRVRNEQFF.

The chain combines TRBV20-1 with TRBJ2-3; TCRdb outputs TRBD1, but without DNA this stays unchecked. Germline CDR1 DFQATT, CDR2 SNEGSKA (reference sequence). This CDR3 has 13 residues. The CDR3 protein is CSAARATTDTQYF.

The chain carries TRBV19 and TRBJ1-5; TCRdb gives TRBD1 as the D gene, but with no DNA this cannot be confirmed. This CDR3 has 15 amino acids. Germline CDR1 reads LNHDA; CDR2 reads SQIVND (reference sequence). The CDR3 here is CASSKQGNSNQPQHF.

The chain is built from TRBV9 and TRBJ2-1; TCRdb's D call of TRBD1 is untestable without DNA. Germline V gene sequence: CDR1 SGDLS, CDR2 YYNGEE. CDR3 length: 14 amino acids. The CDR3 sequence is CASSASGDYNEQFF.